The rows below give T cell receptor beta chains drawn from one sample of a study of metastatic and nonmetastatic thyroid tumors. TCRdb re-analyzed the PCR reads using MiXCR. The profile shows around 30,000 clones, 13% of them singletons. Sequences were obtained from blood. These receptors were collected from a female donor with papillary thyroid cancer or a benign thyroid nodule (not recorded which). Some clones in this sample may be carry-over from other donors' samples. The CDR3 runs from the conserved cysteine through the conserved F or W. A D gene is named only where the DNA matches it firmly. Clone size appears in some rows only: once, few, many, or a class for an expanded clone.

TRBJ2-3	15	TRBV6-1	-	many	TGTGCCAGCAGTTCACAAGCCGCTAGCACAGATACGCAGTATTTT	CASSSQAASTDTQYF
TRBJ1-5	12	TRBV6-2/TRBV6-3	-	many	TGTGCCAGCAGTGACCCGGATCAGCCCCAGCATTTT	CASSDPDQPQHF
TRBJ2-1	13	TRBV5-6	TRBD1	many	TGTGCCAGCTGGACAGGGGCCTACAATGAGCAGTTCTTC	CASWTGAYNEQFF
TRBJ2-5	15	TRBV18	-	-	TGTGCCAGCTCATCTGGTTTCGGAGAGGGAGGGACCCAGTACTTC	CASSSGFGEGGTQYF
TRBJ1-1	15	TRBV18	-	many	TGTGCCAGCTCACCTGATTCAGGGAAGAACACTGAAGCTTTCTTT	CASSPDSGKNTEAFF
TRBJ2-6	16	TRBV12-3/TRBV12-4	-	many	TGTGCCAGCAGTTTAGGGCAGGCCTCTGGGGCCAACGTCCTGACTTTC	CASSLGQASGANVLTF
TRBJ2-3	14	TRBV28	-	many	TGTGCCAGCAGTAGAACAGGGCACACAGATACGCAGTATTTT	CASSRTGHTDTQYF
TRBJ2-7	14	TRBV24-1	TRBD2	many	TGTGCCACCAGTGATGGAGGGGAGGGCCACGAGCAGTACTTC	CATSDGGEGHEQYF
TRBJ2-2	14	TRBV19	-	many	TGTGCCAGTAGTACCTTAAGTTCGACCGGGGAGCTGTTTTTT	CASSTLSSTGELFF
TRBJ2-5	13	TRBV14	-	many	TGTGCCAGCAGCCGAGGACCTTTCGAGACCCAGTACTTC	CASSRGPFETQYF
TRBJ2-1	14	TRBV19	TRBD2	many	TGTGCTTCGAGAAAGGCTAGCGGGTACAATGAGCAGTTCTTC	CASRKASGYNEQFF
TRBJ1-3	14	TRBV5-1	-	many	TGCGCCAGCAGCTTGGTAGCGGATGGAAACACCATATATTTT	CASSLVADGNTIYF
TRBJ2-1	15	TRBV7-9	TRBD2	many	TGTGCCAGCAAACCCGGGACTAGCGGGATCAATGAGCAGTTCTTC	CASKPGTSGINEQFF
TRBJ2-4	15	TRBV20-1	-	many	TGCAGTGCTAGAGAGACAGGACTAGCCAAAAACATTCAGTACTTC	CSARETGLAKNIQYF
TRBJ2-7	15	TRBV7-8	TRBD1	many	TGTGCCAGCAGCTTAGAGGCAGGGGGCTCCTACGAGCAGTACTTC	CASSLEAGGSYEQYF
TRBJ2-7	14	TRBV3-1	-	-	TGTGCCAGCTCGGGACGGGTCGGATCCTACGAGCAGCACTTC	CASSGRVGSYEQHF
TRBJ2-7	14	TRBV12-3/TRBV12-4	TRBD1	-	TGTGCCAGCAGTCCCGGGACAGAAGCCTACGAGCAGTACTTC	CASSPGTEAYEQYF
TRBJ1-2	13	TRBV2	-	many	TGTGCCAGCAGTGAAAGGACAGCTTACGGCTACACCTTC	CASSERTAYGYTF
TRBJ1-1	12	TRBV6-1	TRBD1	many	TGTGCCAGCAGGCCCAGGGGGCGCGAAGCTTTCTTT	CASRPRGREAFF
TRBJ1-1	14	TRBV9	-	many	TGTGCCAGCAGCGTAATCGGAGGGGGCACTGAAGCTTTCTTT	CASSVIGGGTEAFF
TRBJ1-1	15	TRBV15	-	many	TGTGCCACCAGCAGAGATCGGGGGCTGGACACTGAAGCTTTCTTT	CATSRDRGLDTEAFF
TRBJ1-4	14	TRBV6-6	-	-	TGTGCCAGCAGTTACTCCCGCGCGGGGGAAAAACTGTTTTTT	CASSYSRAGEKLFF
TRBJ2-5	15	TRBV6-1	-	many	TGTGCCAGCAGTGCCCCCCCCAGGGATTATGGGACCCAGTACTTC	CASSAPPRDYGTQYF
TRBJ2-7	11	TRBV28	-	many	TGTGCCAGCAGTTCCGGCTACGAGCAGTACTTC	CASSSGYEQYF
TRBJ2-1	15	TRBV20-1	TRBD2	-	TGCAGTGCTAGTATATCGGGACTAGCCTACAATGAGCAGTTCTTC	CSASISGLAYNEQFF
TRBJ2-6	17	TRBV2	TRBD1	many	TGTGCCAGCAGATGGGGACAGGCGAGCTCTGGGGCCAACGTCCTGACTTTC	CASRWGQASSGANVLTF
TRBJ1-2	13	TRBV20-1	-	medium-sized	TGCAGTGCTAGAGTGGGGGGAAGGGATGGCTACACCTTC	CSARVGGRDGYTF
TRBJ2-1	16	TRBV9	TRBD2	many	TGTGCCAGCAGCGTAAAGCGGGAGGCCGGGTACAATGAGCAGTTCTTC	CASSVKREAGYNEQFF
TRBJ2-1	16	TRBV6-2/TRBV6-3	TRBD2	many	TGTGCCACCGATCTCGGACTAGCGGGGGGGCCGGGTGAGCAGTTCTTC	CATDLGLAGGPGEQFF
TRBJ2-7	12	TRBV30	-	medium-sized	TGTGCCTGGAGTGTACGATGGTACGAGCAGTACTTC	CAWSVRWYEQYF
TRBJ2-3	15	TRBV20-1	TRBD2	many	TGCAGTGCCATACGGGGGACTAGCGGCACAGATACGCAGTATTTT	CSAIRGTSGTDTQYF
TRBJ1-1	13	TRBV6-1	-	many	TGTGCCAGCAGCTTTCTGGGCCCAACTGAAGCTTTCTTT	CASSFLGPTEAFF
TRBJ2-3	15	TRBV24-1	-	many	TGTGCCACCGGGACCAGCGGGCAAGCTTCAGATACGCAGTATTTT	CATGTSGQASDTQYF
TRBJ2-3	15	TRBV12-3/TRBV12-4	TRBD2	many	TGTGCCAGCAGTCGAGACCGGGACTACACAGATACGCAGTATTTT	CASSRDRDYTDTQYF
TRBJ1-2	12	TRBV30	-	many	TGTGCCTGGAGGTACAGGGTCGATGGCTACACCTTC	CAWRYRVDGYTF
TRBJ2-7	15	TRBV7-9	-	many	TGTGCCAGCAGCTCACAGCGCGGCTCCGCAGCCGAGCAGTACTTC	CASSSQRGSAAEQYF
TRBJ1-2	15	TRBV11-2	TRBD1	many	TGTGCCAGCAGTCCGACAGGGCCTTTTGACTATGGCTACACCTTC	CASSPTGPFDYGYTF
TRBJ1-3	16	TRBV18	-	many	TGTGCCAGCTCCCAACCGCCCCCCGTCTCTGGAAACACCATATATTTT	CASSQPPPVSGNTIYF
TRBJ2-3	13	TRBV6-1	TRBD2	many	TGTGCCAGCAGAAGGTGGGGGGGGGATACGCAGTATTTT	CASRRWGGDTQYF
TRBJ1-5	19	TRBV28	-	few	TGTGCCAGCAGTGAGAGGGGATACCGAGACCACACGGGCAATCAGCCCCAGCATTTT	CASSERGYRDHTGNQPQHF
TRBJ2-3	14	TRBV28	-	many	TGTGCCAGCAGTAGTGGTCGTAGCACAGATACGCAGTATTTT	CASSSGRSTDTQYF
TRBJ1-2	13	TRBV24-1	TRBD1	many	TGTGCCACCAGTGAGTCGACAGGGTTAGGCTACACCTTC	CATSESTGLGYTF
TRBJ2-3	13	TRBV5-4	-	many	TGTGCCAGCAGCTTGGAGCGGTTAGATACGCAGTATTTT	CASSLERLDTQYF
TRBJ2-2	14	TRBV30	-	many	TGTGCCTGGAGTGTACTTCGGGGGTCCGGGGAGCTGTTTTTT	CAWSVLRGSGELFF
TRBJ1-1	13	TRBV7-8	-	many	TGTGCCAGCAGCTTAAGTCAGGACACTGAAGCTTTCTTT	CASSLSQDTEAFF
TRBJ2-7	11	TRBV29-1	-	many	TGCAGCGTTGGGGATGCCTACGAGCAGTACTTC	CSVGDAYEQYF
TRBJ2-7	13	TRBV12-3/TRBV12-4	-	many	TGTGCCAGCAGTTTATTGGGTACCTACGAGCAGTACTTC	CASSLLGTYEQYF
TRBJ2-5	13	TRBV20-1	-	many	TGCAGTGCTAGAGTCTCAGGGAGGGAGACCCAGTACTTC	CSARVSGRETQYF
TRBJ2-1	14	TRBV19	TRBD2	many	TGTGCCGTCTCGTGGGGGGGACTCGGCAATGAGCAGTTCTTC	CAVSWGGLGNEQFF
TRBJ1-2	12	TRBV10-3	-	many	TGTGCCATCAGTGAGGGATCCTATGGCTACACCTTC	CAISEGSYGYTF
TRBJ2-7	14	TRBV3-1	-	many	TGTGCCAGCAGTGCGAATACAGGGATGGGAGAGCAGTACTTC	CASSANTGMGEQYF
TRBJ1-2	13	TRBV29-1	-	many	TGCAGCGTCCCGGACAGAGCTAACTATGGCTACACCTTC	CSVPDRANYGYTF
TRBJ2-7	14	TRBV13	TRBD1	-	TGTGCCAGCAGCCATCCGGGACAGAACCACGAGCAGTACTTC	CASSHPGQNHEQYF
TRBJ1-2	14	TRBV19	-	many	TGTGCCAGTAGTCTAGACGCCTCTAACTATGGCTACACCTTC	CASSLDASNYGYTF
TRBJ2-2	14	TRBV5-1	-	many	TGCGCCACCCCCGACCCTTCGAGGACCGGGGAGCTGTTTTTT	CATPDPSRTGELFF